One TCR beta chain is described in this entry. It has no known antigen specificity. No quality values exist for individual bases; no much larger clone is one base distant. The cysteine opens and the phenylalanine closes a CDR3 of 13 amino acids. The entry retains the CDR3 DNA only, 39 bases that are in frame from base 1. CDR1 and CDR2 are drawn from the germline V gene: SGHTA, FQGTGA. The junction shows trimming of 2 bases on V and 0 bases on J, plus 4 bases between the germline ends. Each collaborating institution followed its own protocols to collect whole blood in K2EDTA tubes. For TCRbeta analysis, collaborators shipped samples as frozen whole blood, isolated PBMCs, or DNA extracted from either of those sample types. The source of the sample is a study of blood T cell repertoires in COVID-19 (dated by TCRdb to between 2020 and 2021). About the study as a whole: The collaborator samples originated in the United States, Italy and Spain and spanned the acute and convalescent phases of COVID-19. Where available, HLA class I and class II types were obtained from metadata supplied by the sample provider rather than from assay-based typing. The repertoires were made available in a free public database intended to serve as a resource for research on the immune response to SARS-CoV-2. The prospective study material was composed of cDNA or gDNA derived from T cells, B-cell-depleted T cells, or PBMCs. The dataset comprised deeply sampled blood TCRbeta repertoires from subjects exposed to, actively infected with, or recovered from COVID-19. A de-identified subject ID, COVID-19 status, age in years and sex were almost always included in the sample metadata. The samples were drawn from two sources: the first 160 participants of the ongoing ImmuneRACE study, and over 950 subjects contributed by 6 global collaborators. On the study overall, not on this receptor specifically: Clinical and demographic metadata were provided uncurated, with the amount varying by source and participant.

The immunoSEQ Assay, a bias-controlled multiplex PCR, was used to amplify TCRbeta CDR3 regions from genomic DNA. Per the original workflow: The number of nucleated cells in each sample was estimated by amplification of reference gene primers within the assay. To quantify the absolute abundance of each unique TCRbeta CDR3 rearrangement, sequence reads were collapsed and filtered. For each sample, productive Simpson clonality was calculated by taking the square root of Simpson's diversity index across productive rearrangements. TCRdb took this table from immuneACCESS and kept in-frame rearrangements with V and J called. Such tables lack part of the clones; where checked against another copy, unresolved V genes explain under half of the gap, and the rest is unexplained. From that table come the V and J calls and clone size; the DNA was used to work out D and trimming. For this sample the table gives over 65,000 clones, of which over 80% were detected only once. In total, the top ten clones hold 18% of the sample.

This clonotype originated in a man aged 80 or over with active or convalescent COVID-19. Sequencing used peripheral blood. The V gene is TRBV7-3 and the J gene is TRBJ1-1, with the D gene not clear enough to name. The DNA is as follows: TGTGCCAGCAGCTTATATATGAACACTGAAGCTTTCTTT. This yields the protein CASSLYMNTEAFF.